This T cell receptor (beta chain) was obtained from a study of shared clonotypes between healthy human individuals. Study-level points and caveats: Large depth notwithstanding, sorted-subset sequencing proved incomplete by rarefaction.

Comment on this clone: The antigen is undetermined.

Cells designated naive CD8 were CD45RO-negative and were positively selected for CCR7, with terminally differentiated effector memory CD45RA+ cells excluded. The CDR3 is 16 residues long. J lost 1 base, V lost 5 bases, and 5 bases had no gene match. Germline lookup yields CDR1 SGHTA and CDR2 FQGNSA. Assay: immunoSEQ multiplex PCR; the TCRdb copy retains only in-frame clones and omits some. The sample yields roughly 810,000 clones, approximately 97% seen once. The sequence was obtained from a man aged 30 to 39 in good health. Sequenced material: naive CD8+ T cells sorted from blood. The chain couples TRBV7-2 to TRBJ2-3; 11 nucleotides align to TRBD2. The CDR3: CASSLSGRAGTDTQYF. As DNA, the CDR3 is TGTGCCAGCAGCCTTAGCGGGAGGGCGGGCACAGATACGCAGTATTTT.